This T cell receptor (beta chain) was recorded in a study of blood T cell repertoires in COVID-19. Study-level background: The origin of the acute and convalescent COVID-19 samples was the United States, Italy and Spain.

The repertoire was sequenced with immunoSEQ multiplex PCR; TCRdb's copy has only in-frame clones and lacks some. The sample records roughly 200,000 clones, approximately 81% being singletons. Per the germline V gene, CDR1 is SQVTM and CDR2 is ANQGSEA. This CDR3 is 13 amino acids long. Unmatched junction bases numbered 5, after V lost 4 bases and J lost 4 bases. The rearrangement links TRBV29-1 to TRBJ1-1; TRBD1 matches at 8 bases. This receptor was obtained from a woman older than 75 with acute or convalescent COVID-19. Source material: peripheral blood. This CDR3 reads CSVASTGATEAFF. The CDR3 DNA follows: TGCAGCGTTGCCTCGACAGGGGCCACTGAAGCTTTCTTT.